Listed here are 29 T cell receptor beta chains from one sample, sequenced in a study of shared clonotypes between healthy human individuals (dated by TCRdb to 2019 to 2021). The library was generated by the immunoSEQ multiplex PCR assay. TCRdb took this table from immuneACCESS and kept in-frame rearrangements with V and J called. Such tables lack part of the clones; where checked against another copy, unresolved V genes explain under half of the gap, and the rest is unexplained. The sample has some 2,400,000 clones on record, approximately 96% of them singletons. The top ten constitute 0.1% to 0.15% of the sample. Sequencing was done on a sample of naive CD4+ T cells sorted from blood. The meaning of the sample's cell subset or site label: CD45RA+ positively selected. The receptors derive from a man aged 18 to 29 in good health.

This chain joins TRBV5-4 and TRBJ1-1; D is possibly TRBD1 (6 bases). Per germline, CDR1 SGHNT and CDR2 YYREEE (reference sequence). The CDR3 contains 13 residues. V was cut by 0 bases and J by 6 bases, with 9 bases left in between. CDR3 nucleotides: TGTGCCAGCAGCTTGGCCCGACAGGCTGAAGCTTTCTTT. Its translation is CASSLARQAEAFF.

The CDR3 spells CASSPRRGRNTQYF. In DNA form, the CDR3 reads TGTGCCAGCTCACCGCGGAGGGGGAGAAATACGCAGTATTTT. The chain couples TRBV18 to TRBJ2-3; D is perhaps TRBD1 or TRBD2 (6 bases each). The ends were cut back, 3 bases at V and 7 bases at J, with 14 bases in the middle. CDR1 is KGHSH, CDR2 LQKENI, per germline. The CDR3 covers 14 residues.

As regards this clone: In the same sample, other DNA sequences code for this CDR3. The chain has TRBV10-2 and TRBJ2-7; D gene ambiguous. The germline V gene encodes CDR1 WSHSY and CDR2 SAAADI. The length of the CDR3 is 12 residues. Trimming stripped 5 bases from V and 1 base from J, with 6 bases between. The CDR3 loop is CASSQGSYEQYF. The CDR3 DNA is TGCGCCAGCAGTCAAGGGTCCTACGAGCAGTACTTC.

The chain carries TRBV7-9 and TRBJ1-2, with unresolved D. Trimming removed 2 bases at V and 5 bases at J, with 6 bases between. Germline loops: CDR1 SEHNR, CDR2 FQNEAQ (reference sequence). This CDR3 has 12 amino acids. CDR3 in amino acids: CASSLRSYGYTF. In DNA form, the CDR3 reads TGTGCCAGCAGCTTAAGGTCATATGGCTACACCTTC.

J is TRBJ1-1 and V is TRBV5-1, with TRBD1 matching 9 bases. Losses at the gene ends were 0 bases for V and 2 bases for J; bases not matched to a gene: 5. The CDR3 is 16 residues long. Germline CDR1 reads SGHRS; CDR2 reads YFSETQ. The CDR3 DNA sequence: TGCGCCAGCAGCTTGGATGGACAGGGGCCCAACACTGAAGCTTTCTTT. Its protein product is CASSLDGQGPNTEAFF.

This clone was recorded only once. The chain links TRBV25-1 to TRBJ2-7; 9 nucleotides align to TRBD2. CDR1 and CDR2 from the germline V gene are MGHDK and SYGVNS. The CDR3 is 16 amino acids. The trim removed 3 bases at V and 0 bases at J, leaving 6 bases unmatched. The CDR3 DNA follows: TGTGCCAGCAGTGATGCGGGGGGGCTCCACTCCTACGAGCAGTACTTC. Its protein is CASSDAGGLHSYEQYF.

The chain recombines TRBV4-1 with TRBJ1-4; D gene ambiguous. Germline CDR1 is MGHRA and CDR2 is YSYEKL. V dropped 1 base and J dropped 5 bases, with 11 bases sitting between them. This CDR3 has 15 amino acids. The CDR3 protein is CASSQVGSKNEKLFF. CDR3 DNA sequence: TGCGCCAGCAGCCAAGTTGGGTCCAAGAATGAAAAACTGTTTTTT.

The V gene is TRBV28, the J gene TRBJ1-1, with TRBD1 identical over 7 bases. The CDR3 contains 13 residues. J gave up 0 bases and V 8 bases, and 3 bases lay outside the gene matches. Germline V CDR1 and CDR2: MDHEN, SYDVKM. CDR3 residues: CASEGQMNTEAFF. As DNA, the CDR3 is TGTGCCAGCGAGGGACAGATGAACACTGAAGCTTTCTTT.

The chain recombines TRBV5-4 with TRBJ1-5; 7 bases agree with TRBD1. Germline CDR1 SGHNT, CDR2 YYREEE (reference sequence). J lost 6 bases, V lost 0 bases, and 3 bases had no gene match. CDR3 size: 14 residues. CDR3 region: CASSLGGGGQPQHF. CDR3 sequence (DNA): TGTGCCAGCAGCTTGGGAGGGGGCGGTCAGCCCCAGCATTTT.

This chain connects TRBV11-2 to TRBJ1-2; D perhaps matches TRBD1 (6 bases). CDR3 size: 14 residues. Germline CDR1 is SGHAT and CDR2 is FQNNGV. V lost 5 bases and J lost 7, with 17 bases in between. The CDR3 loop reads CASSPDRSYAGYTF. The DNA for the CDR3 is TGTGCCAGCAGCCCCGACAGGTCCTACGCTGGCTACACCTTC. Full variable domain (missing parts from reference TRBV11-2 and TRBJ1-2): EAGVAQSPRYKIIEKRQSVAFWCNPISGHATLYWYQQILGQGPKLLIQFQNNGVVDDSQLPKDRFSAERLKGVDSTLKIQPAKLEDSAVYLCASSPDRSYAGYTFGSGTRLTVV.

The chain uses TRBV2 and TRBJ2-3, with TRBD2 identical over 8 bases. Germline V gene lookup returns CDR1 SNHLY and CDR2 FYNNEI. This CDR3 is 14 amino acids long. V was clipped by 7 bases and J by 4 bases; unmatched bases: 7. DNA for the CDR3: TGTGCCAGCACCCGGCGGGGGGACTCAGATACGCAGTATTTT. Encoded protein: CASTRRGDSDTQYF. The full variable domain, its missing parts supplied by reference TRBV2 and TRBJ2-3, is EPEVTQTPSHQVTQMGQEVILRCVPISNHLYFYWYRQILGQKVEFLVSFYNNEISEKSEIFDDQFSVERPDGSNFTLKIRSTKLEDSAMYFCASTRRGDSDTQYFGPGTRLTVL.

The V call is TRBV5-5, the J call TRBJ2-1, with no clear D. V was trimmed by 4 bases and J by 4 bases, leaving 3 bases between them. Germline lookup yields CDR1 SGHKS and CDR2 YYEKEE (reference sequence). CDR3 length: 11 residues. CDR3 loop: CASSHYNEQFF. The CDR3 bases are TGTGCCAGCAGCCATTACAATGAGCAGTTCTTC.

This clone was seen only once. The chain employs TRBV5-6 and TRBJ1-1; 10 bases map to TRBD1. Germline V gives CDR1 SGHDT, CDR2 YYEEEE. V lost 2 bases and J lost 4; bases outside the gene matches: 5. This CDR3 spans 15 amino acids. The CDR3 is CASSFGTGVGTEAFF. The CDR3 DNA reads as TGTGCCAGCAGCTTCGGGACAGGGGTGGGCACTGAAGCTTTCTTT.

V is TRBV28 and J is TRBJ2-5; D unclear. Trimming shortened V by 3 bases and J by 0 bases, and 5 bases separated the two germline ends. The CDR3 covers 13 residues. Germline V gene sequence: CDR1 MDHEN, CDR2 SYDVKM. CDR3 amino acids: CASSFLYQETQYF. In DNA, the CDR3 is TGTGCCAGCAGTTTTTTATACCAAGAGACCCAGTACTTC. Complete variable domain (other parts from reference TRBV28 and TRBJ2-5): DVKVTQSSRYLVKRTGEKVFLECVQDMDHENMFWYRQDPGLGLRLIYFSYDVKMKEKGDIPEGYSVSREKKERFSLILESASTNQTSMYLCASSFLYQETQYFGPGTRLLVL.

This chain links TRBV7-9 with TRBJ2-2, with 7 bases aligning to TRBD1. Unmatched junction bases numbered 8, after V lost 4 bases and J lost 6 bases. The CDR3 spans 15 residues. Germline V gene lookup returns CDR1 SEHNR and CDR2 FQNEAQ (reference sequence). The DNA of the CDR3 is TGTGCCAGCAGCTCAACCCCAACAGGGGCCGGGGAGCTGTTTTTT. Its protein is CASSSTPTGAGELFF.

The chain is built from TRBV4-1 and TRBJ2-5; TRBD2 agrees at 8 bases. This CDR3 contains 15 residues. Trimming cost V 2 bases and J 5 bases; bases outside gene matches: 7. Germline V gene data show CDR1 as MGHRA and CDR2 as YSYEKL. CDR3: CASSQHSAGVETQYF. The CDR3 nucleotides are TGCGCCAGCAGCCAACACTCAGCGGGGGTGGAGACCCAGTACTTC.

The chain recombines TRBV11-2 with TRBJ2-2; 12 bases fit TRBD1. The J segment lost 0 bases and the V segment lost 5 bases, leaving 7 bases of the junction unmatched. The CDR3 has 18 residues. Germline CDR1 reads SGHAT; CDR2 reads FQNNGV. The CDR3 nucleotides read TGTGCCAGCAGCCCCGGGACAGGGGGCTACGCGAACACCGGGGAGCTGTTTTTT. Protein: CASSPGTGGYANTGELFF.

This rearrangement joins TRBV2 to TRBJ2-7; maybe TRBD1 (6 bases). The CDR3 extends over 15 amino acids. In germline, CDR1 is SNHLY, CDR2 FYNNEI. V lost 5 bases to trimming and J lost 6 bases, with 20 bases between them. In DNA, the CDR3 is TGTGCCAGCAGTCCAAGCCCTATACAGGGATCCGAGCAGTACTTC. Translated: CASSPSPIQGSEQYF.

This chain connects TRBV6-5 to TRBJ1-2; D unclear. The germline CDR1 and CDR2 sequences are MNHEY and SVGAGI. Trimming pared 4 bases from V and 2 bases from J, leaving 11 bases between. This CDR3 region has 14 residues. The CDR3: CASSLDGRNYGYTF. The DNA for the CDR3 is TGTGCCAGCAGTTTGGACGGGAGGAACTATGGCTACACCTTC.

The chain combines TRBV7-9 with TRBJ1-2; the D gene is possibly TRBD1 (5 bases). Deletions cut 5 bases from V and 6 bases from J, with 10 bases between. The germline V gene encodes CDR1 SEHNR and CDR2 FQNEAQ (reference sequence). CDR3 length equals 12 residues. In DNA form, the CDR3 reads TGTGCCAGCAGCCCTTACAGGAATGGCTACACCTTC. It translates to CASSPYRNGYTF.

The chain is built from TRBV9 and TRBJ2-2, with D possibly being TRBD2 (5 bases). Germline V gene lookup returns CDR1 SGDLS and CDR2 YYNGEE. There are 15 residues in the CDR3. Trimming removed 3 bases at V and 6 bases at J, with 15 bases between. CDR3 sequence: CASSANRDFSGELFF. The CDR3 region has the DNA TGTGCCAGCAGCGCGAATCGGGATTTTTCCGGGGAGCTGTTTTTT.

This chain joins TRBV7-3 and TRBJ2-1, with D uncertain. Germline V lookup: CDR1 SGHTA, CDR2 FQGTGA. V was cut by 5 bases and J by 4 bases, with 12 bases left in between. This CDR3 spans 14 amino acids. The CDR3 region has the DNA TGTGCCAGCAGCCTCGACTTGTGGTACAATGAGCAGTTCTTC. Protein: CASSLDLWYNEQFF.

The chain has TRBV2 and TRBJ1-1; possibly TRBD1 for D (5 bases). Per the germline V gene, CDR1 is SNHLY and CDR2 is FYNNEI. Trimming left V 5 bases short and J 0 bases short, with 10 bases between. CDR3 size: 14 residues. The DNA for the CDR3 is TGTGCCAGCAGTAACCGGGACTTGAACACTGAAGCTTTCTTT. Protein sequence: CASSNRDLNTEAFF.

This chain links TRBV4-3 with TRBJ2-1, with D tentatively TRBD2 (5 bases). The CDR3 loop spans 15 amino acids. Deletions cut 0 bases from V and 5 bases from J, with 11 bases between. Germline V gene lookup returns CDR1 LGHNA and CDR2 YSLEER. The CDR3 loop is CASSQEERQNNEQFF. The DNA of the CDR3 is TGCGCCAGCAGCCAAGAGGAGCGGCAGAACAATGAGCAGTTCTTC.

V gene TRBV30 combines with J gene TRBJ2-7, with 10 bases aligning to TRBD1. CDR3 length equals 13 residues. Germline-derived CDR1 and CDR2 are GTSNPN and SVGIG (reference sequence). The J segment lost 6 bases and the V segment lost 4 bases, leaving 6 bases of the junction unmatched. This CDR3 reads CAWMRQGAGEQYF. CDR3 DNA sequence: TGTGCCTGGATGCGACAGGGGGCGGGCGAGCAGTACTTC.

The V gene is TRBV30, the J gene TRBJ1-2; perhaps TRBD1 as D (6 bases). The germline CDR1 and CDR2 sequences are GTSNPN and SVGIG (reference sequence). The CDR3 is 14 amino acids. V lost 6 bases, J lost 5 bases, and 19 bases lay in between. CDR3 amino acids: CACTEGGLGYGYTF. Here the CDR3 DNA reads TGTGCCTGCACTGAGGGGGGACTAGGGTATGGCTACACCTTC.

The rearrangement joins TRBV11-1 to TRBJ1-1; 10 bases are shared with TRBD1. Germline V CDR1 and CDR2: SGHAT, FQDESV (reference sequence). The CDR3 is 16 amino acids. V shed 3 bases, J shed 1 base, and the junction held 5 bases outside the gene matches. The CDR3 loop is CASSLGDRGGNTEAFF. In nucleotides, the CDR3 is TGTGCCAGCAGCTTGGGGGACAGGGGAGGGAACACTGAAGCTTTCTTT.

This chain connects TRBV6-1 to TRBJ1-2, with 7 bases that match TRBD1. With V trimmed by 6 bases and J by 7 bases, 8 bases remained unmatched. This CDR3 comprises 13 residues. CDR1 MNHNS and CDR2 SASEGT come from the germline V gene. CDR3 sequence reads: CASSGRQGSGYTF. CDR3 coding DNA: TGTGCCAGCAGCGGTAGACAGGGCTCTGGCTACACCTTC.

The V and J genes are TRBV25-1 and TRBJ2-1; either TRBD1 or TRBD2 may fit D (6 bases each). The CDR3 sequence is 15 residues long. CDR1 MGHDK and CDR2 SYGVNS come from the germline V gene. The V end lost 2 bases, the J end lost 2 bases, and 10 bases lay between the germline ends. The CDR3 protein is CASSEEGGTYNEQFF. The CDR3, as DNA: TGTGCCAGCAGTGAAGAGGGGGGTACCTACAATGAGCAGTTCTTC.